In its sample, the clone carrying this T cell receptor (beta chain) was seen many times. Its antigen is not known. This specimen belongs to a study of T cell repertoires in aging, cancer and after chemotherapy. Overall study results and limits: Rebound thymic output was suggested by rising median generation probability during chemotherapy in each cancer cohort.

TRB rearrangements spanning V, D and J were amplified using mixed TRB-A/B primers. TCRdb reprocessed the multiplex PCR reads with MiXCR, giving one entry per CDR3 protein. The table includes about 13,000 distinct CDR3 sequences, approximately 27% detected once. The CDR3 covers 16 residues. Germline V lookup: CDR1 SGHKS, CDR2 YYEKEE (reference sequence). Trimming took 0 bases from V and 1 from J, leaving 11 bases between them. Peripheral blood genomic DNA, not sorted cells or RNA, was the template. The receptor's source is a human donor with a blood cancer. The chain links TRBV5-5 to TRBJ2-1; D unresolved. The source material was blood. The CDR3 nucleotides are TGTGCCAGCAGCTTGGGGTCGTCTGGATCCTACAATGAGCAGTTCTTC. Protein sequence: CASSLGSSGSYNEQFF.